Below are 24 T cell receptor beta chains sequenced from a single sample in a study of blood T cell repertoires in COVID-19. Repertoires were generated with immunoSEQ multiplex PCR, while TCRdb's copy carries only in-frame clones and drops some. Of hundreds of thousands of clones detected, 70% to 90% appear once; the ten largest clones hold about 1.7%. Material: PBMCs or T cells enriched from blood (not recorded which). The source of these receptors is a man aged 35 to 55 who had recovered from COVID-19.

Remarks on this clone: Other DNA sequences from this sample encode an identical CDR3 as well. This chain uses TRBV6-5 with TRBJ2-7; 9 nucleotides match TRBD1. The junction had 2 bases not matched to a gene; V was cut back by 2 bases and J by 3 bases. In germline, CDR1 is MNHEY, CDR2 SVGAGI. CDR3 length: 14 residues. CDR3 loop: CASSYGTGFYEQYF. The DNA of the CDR3 is TGTGCCAGCAGTTACGGGACAGGGTTCTACGAGCAGTACTTC.

This chain connects TRBV29-1 to TRBJ2-1; tentatively, D is TRBD1 (8 bases). The germline gives CDR1 SQVTM, CDR2 ANQGSEA. This CDR3 contains 14 residues. V was cut by 8 bases and J by 6 bases, with 20 bases left in between. The CDR3 nucleotides read TGCAGCTTCCGGACAGGGAGGGGGGGCAATGAGCAGTTCTTC. Its translation is CSFRTGRGGNEQFF.

This chain connects TRBV30 to TRBJ2-1; 9 bases align to TRBD2. Germline V gives CDR1 GTSNPN, CDR2 SVGIG (reference sequence). The CDR3 totals 15 residues. Trimming cost V 1 base and J 8 bases; bases outside gene matches: 9. Here the CDR3 DNA reads TGTGCCTGGAGTGCCCTAGCGGGGACGGGCTATGAGCAGTTCTTC. It codes for CAWSALAGTGYEQFF.

There are a few counts of this clone. V and J are TRBV7-3 and TRBJ2-3; D call uncertain. This CDR3 comprises 13 residues. V lost 3 bases and J 3 bases, leaving 7 bases between the germline ends. Germline-derived CDR1 and CDR2 are SGHTA and FQGTGA. This CDR3 reads CASSLARTDTQYF. The CDR3 nucleotides read TGTGCCAGCAGCTTGGCCAGGACAGATACGCAGTATTTT.

This sequence joins TRBV2 and TRBJ2-1, with TRBD2 matching over 7 bases. This CDR3 has 15 amino acids. With V trimmed by 0 bases and J by 2 bases, 1 base remained unmatched. The V gene's germline CDR1 is SNHLY and CDR2 FYNNEI. The CDR3 DNA reads as TGTGCCAGCAGTGAAGCGGGACTACCCTACAATGAGCAGTTCTTC. It encodes CASSEAGLPYNEQFF.

V and J are TRBV10-3 and TRBJ2-1; 9 nucleotides agree with TRBD2. Unmatched junction bases numbered 15, after V lost 11 bases and J lost 1 base. The CDR3 is 17 residues long. Germline-derived CDR1 and CDR2 are ENHRY and SYGVKD. CDR3: CASCPSGAGGSYNEQFF. DNA for the CDR3: TGTGCCTCTTGTCCTAGCGGGGCGGGAGGTTCCTACAATGAGCAGTTCTTC.

This chain connects TRBV6-5 to TRBJ1-2, with D possibly TRBD1 on 6 matching bases. The V end lost 6 bases, the J end lost 1 base, and 9 bases lay between the germline ends. The CDR3 contains 13 residues. Germline V CDR1 and CDR2: MNHEY, SVGAGI. As DNA, the CDR3 is TGTGCCAGCAGCAGGGACATTAACTATGGCTACACCTTC. Its translation: CASSRDINYGYTF.

V and J are TRBV5-4 and TRBJ2-7; TRBD2 is a possible D gene (6 bases). The V gene lost 4 bases and the J gene lost 6 bases, with 17 bases spanning the gap. The CDR3 is 14 amino acids. Germline V CDR1 and CDR2: SGHNT, YYREEE (reference sequence). This CDR3 reads CASSGTSSKPEQYF. As DNA, the CDR3 is TGTGCCAGCAGCGGAACTAGCTCCAAGCCCGAGCAGTACTTC.

V is TRBV21-1 and J is TRBJ1-4. TRBV21-1 is deemed a pseudogene. CDR3 length equals 16 residues. The CDR3 spells CASSKASGRANEKLFF. As DNA, the CDR3 is TGTGCCAGCAGCAAAGCTTCGGGGAGGGCTAATGAAAAACTGTTTTTT.

V usage is TRBV7-2 and J usage is TRBJ1-2, with 10 bases that match TRBD1. The CDR3 contains 13 residues. V trimming: 6 bases; J trimming: 4 bases; junction bases outside the gene matches: 2. CDR1 and CDR2 from the germline V gene are SGHTA and FQGNSA. The DNA of the CDR3 is TGTGCCAGCAGGGACAGGGGGTTCTATGGCTACACCTTC. Translated, it gives CASRDRGFYGYTF.

The genes are TRBV18 and TRBJ2-3, with D maybe TRBD2 (5 bases). Trimming cost V 6 bases and J 2 bases, with 12 bases left between them. This CDR3 has 14 amino acids. Germline V gene data show CDR1 as KGHSH and CDR2 as LQKENI. The CDR3 is CASSTSGFTDTQYF. The CDR3 nucleotides are TGTGCCAGCTCGACCTCGGGATTCACAGATACGCAGTATTTT.

The chain is built from TRBV6-5 and TRBJ2-7; 8 nucleotides match TRBD1. CDR3 length: 15 residues. Germline-derived CDR1 and CDR2 are MNHEY and SVGAGI. The V segment lost 6 bases and the J segment 0 bases; nucleotides outside the gene matches: 7. The DNA for the CDR3 is TGTGCCAGCAGGACCGGGACAGGCAACTCCTACGAGCAGTACTTC. The encoded protein is CASRTGTGNSYEQYF.

V usage is TRBV7-9 and J usage is TRBJ1-5; no definite D call. The V end lost 4 bases, the J end lost 0 bases, and 13 bases lay between the germline ends. In germline, CDR1 is SEHNR, CDR2 FQNEAQ (reference sequence). This CDR3 contains 16 residues. The CDR3 nucleotides are TGTGCCAGCAGCTCCACAGTCCCGGATAGCAATCAGCCCCAGCATTTT. Translation: CASSSTVPDSNQPQHF. The full variable domain, with the rest looked up from reference TRBV7-9 and TRBJ1-5, is DTGVSQNPRHKITKRGQNVTFRCDPISEHNRLYWYRQTLGQGPEFLTYFQNEAQLEKSRLLSDRFSAERPKGSFSTLEIQRTEQGDSAMYLCASSSTVPDSNQPQHFGDGTRLSIL.

The chain links TRBV6-2 or TRBV6-3 to TRBJ2-3; 9 bases fit TRBD2. Germline V CDR1 and CDR2: MNHEY, SVGEGT. V was clipped by 6 bases and J by 2 bases; unmatched bases: 3. CDR3 length equals 14 residues. CDR3 protein: CASRPSGDTDTQYF. For the CDR3, the DNA is TGTGCCAGCAGGCCTAGCGGGGACACAGATACGCAGTATTTT.

This sequence joins TRBV7-3 and TRBJ2-3, with D possibly TRBD1 on 6 matching bases. The CDR3 spans 13 residues. Germline V gene lookup returns CDR1 SGHTA and CDR2 FQGTGA. V gave up 5 bases and J gave up 4 bases, with 10 bases separating them. CDR3 protein: CASSEQGSDTQYF. The DNA of the CDR3 is TGTGCCAGCAGCGAACAGGGTTCAGATACGCAGTATTTT.

The V gene is TRBV19, the J gene TRBJ2-7; TRBD1 aligns across 9 bases. The CDR3 has 13 amino acids. Looked up from germline, CDR1 is LNHDA and CDR2 is SQIVND (reference sequence). With V trimmed by 3 bases and J by 5 bases, 2 bases remained unmatched. The CDR3: CASSMGTGNEQYF. As DNA, the CDR3 is TGTGCCAGTAGTATGGGGACAGGGAACGAGCAGTACTTC.

The table lists this clone with a count of one. The chain joins TRBV5-6 to TRBJ1-5, with a weak D call TRBD1 (5 bases). The CDR3 totals 15 residues. Deletions cut 0 bases from V and 0 bases from J, with 7 bases between. Germline CDR1 and CDR2: SGHDT and YYEEEE. DNA of the CDR3: TGTGCCAGCAGCTTGGGACAGCCTAGCAATCAGCCCCAGCATTTT. This encodes CASSLGQPSNQPQHF.

This chain connects TRBV14 to TRBJ1-3; D uncertain. The V gene lost 0 bases and the J gene lost 3 bases, with 15 bases spanning the gap. This CDR3 contains 17 residues. Germline assignment: CDR1 SGHDN and CDR2 FVKESK. The CDR3 protein is CASSQERRRVVGNTIYF. In DNA, the CDR3 is TGTGCCAGCAGCCAAGAAAGGCGGAGAGTGGTTGGAAACACCATATATTTT.

This clone appeared a few times. This chain uses TRBV24-1 with TRBJ2-5; tentative D call: TRBD1 (6 bases). CDR1 KGHDR and CDR2 SFDVKD come from the germline V gene. The V end was cut by 5 bases, the J end by 3 bases, with 9 bases between. The CDR3 covers 13 residues. CDR3 protein: CATSVGGKETQYF. CDR3 sequence (DNA): TGTGCCACCAGTGTAGGGGGAAAAGAGACCCAGTACTTC.

The chain links TRBV19 to TRBJ2-1, with 8 bases that match TRBD2. V lost 3 bases, J lost 8 bases, and 12 bases stayed unmatched. CDR3 size: 16 residues. CDR1 and CDR2 (germline): LNHDA, SQIVND (reference sequence). The CDR3 DNA sequence: TGTGCCAGTAGTATTAGATCGGGGGGGTCGGTCGATGAGCAGTTCTTC. Encoded protein: CASSIRSGGSVDEQFF.

This clone appeared a few times. The chain couples TRBV27 to TRBJ1-2; a weak D match, TRBD1 (5 bases). Trimming stripped 6 bases from V and 6 bases from J, with 20 bases between. The CDR3 is 15 residues long. Germline V CDR1 and CDR2: MNHEY, SMNVEV (reference sequence). CDR3 protein: CASSLNTQGQNGYTF. CDR3 nucleotide sequence: TGTGCCAGCAGCCTAAATACCCAGGGCCAGAATGGCTACACCTTC.

The chain is built from TRBV19 and TRBJ2-5; perhaps TRBD2 as D (5 bases). Germline V CDR1 and CDR2: LNHDA, SQIVND (reference sequence). V gave up 2 bases and J gave up 5 bases, with 21 bases separating them. The CDR3 covers 17 residues. The CDR3 sequence is CASSIKVGLAGRETQYF. In DNA form, the CDR3 reads TGTGCCAGTAGTATAAAGGTGGGCCTAGCCGGTAGGGAGACCCAGTACTTC.

This clone was counted only a few times. The CDR3 DNA is TGCGCCAGCAGCTTGACCGGGAGGACCGGGGAGCTGTTTTTT. Protein sequence: CASSLTGRTGELFF. The chain is built from TRBV5-1 and TRBJ2-2, with TRBD2 identical over 7 bases. The V gene's germline CDR1 is SGHRS and CDR2 YFSETQ. V gave up 1 base and J gave up 5 bases; unmatched junction bases: 2. The CDR3 loop spans 14 amino acids.

This clone was seen once. The J gene is TRBJ1-2, the V gene TRBV5-1; D is possibly TRBD1 (6 bases). In germline, CDR1 is SGHRS, CDR2 YFSETQ. Deletions cut 4 bases from V and 2 bases from J, with 12 bases between. The CDR3 is 14 residues long. In DNA, the CDR3 is TGCGCCAGCAGCCCCGGACAGCTGAACTATGGCTACACCTTC. It translates to CASSPGQLNYGYTF.